One T cell receptor (beta chain) is described in this entry. Its specificity is not known. J was trimmed by 3 bases and V by 1 base; bases with no gene match: 3. Germline V CDR1 and CDR2: SGHVS, FQNEAQ. The CDR3 is 14 amino acids. The Oncomine TCR Beta short-read assay sequenced DNA from cultured CD4+ T cells. TCRdb re-analysed the PCR reads in MiXCR, keeping a single row per CDR3 protein. This table holds about 15,000 distinct CDR3 sequences, about 83% found once. Specified treatment: roughly nine-day PBMC culture with coronavirus spike peptide pools or control peptides (ViraFEST assay). Following expansion of antigen-specific T cells with peptide pools, ViraFEST then sequenced TCRs. The sample originates from a study of vaccination and CD4 T cells after COVID-19. Study summary: The stimulus for the cells was overlapping spike peptides derived from SARS-CoV-2, HCoV-NL63, HCoV-OC43 and HCoV-229E. The study's findings and limits: Median numbers of SARS-CoV-2-reactive clonotypes increased from 21 to 38 (not a significant change).

The chain uses TRBV7-8 and TRBJ2-7; 7 bases are a match to TRBD1. The TCR was taken from a human donor who received a COVID-19 vaccine. The sample in question was CD4+ T cells from blood, cultured in vitro, obtained after SARS-CoV-2 vaccination. Written as DNA, the CDR3 is TGTGCCAGCAGCTTAGGGGACAGCAACTACGAGCAGTACTTC. Its translation: CASSLGDSNYEQYF.